The 18 T cell receptor beta chains below come from one sample, sequenced in a study of shared clonotypes between healthy human individuals (dated by TCRdb to the early 2020s). Library generation was performed with the immunoSEQ multiplex PCR assay. This is the immuneACCESS table as TCRdb keeps it, with only in-frame sequences that have V and J called. A part of the clones is gone; compared with another copy, unresolved V genes explain less than half, and the rest is unexplained. In this sample the table shows about 490,000 clones, approximately 81% of which occur a single time. The top ten hold 10% to 15% of the sample. Sequenced material: PBMCs. These receptors came from a woman in her thirties or forties in good health. Some clones in this sample may be carry-over from other donors' samples.

This chain uses TRBV2 with TRBJ1-5; the D gene is possibly TRBD1 (6 bases). V was cut by 3 bases and J by 5 bases, with 11 bases left in between. Germline loops: CDR1 SNHLY, CDR2 FYNNEI. The CDR3 has 14 residues. In DNA form, the CDR3 reads TGTGCCAGCAGTGAGGACAGATCCTATCAGCCCCAGCATTTT. Its translation: CASSEDRSYQPQHF.

The genes are TRBV29-1 and TRBJ2-4; perhaps D is TRBD1 or TRBD2 (5 bases each). The CDR3 is 13 amino acids. Trimming pared 4 bases from V and 3 bases from J, leaving 10 bases between. Germline-derived CDR1 and CDR2 are SQVTM and ANQGSEA. The DNA of the CDR3 is TGCAGCGTTGGAGGTGGGGGCAAAAACATTCAGTACTTC. Protein product: CSVGGGGKNIQYF.

This clone was recorded once. A far larger clone is off by one base, so a read error is likely. The rearrangement uses TRBV9 and TRBJ1-1, with D maybe TRBD1 (5 bases). The CDR3 has 14 amino acids. Germline-derived CDR1 and CDR2 are SGDLS and YYNGEE. Trimming pared 3 bases from V and 4 bases from J, leaving 13 bases between. As DNA, the CDR3 is TGTGCCAGCAGCGGGGGGTACCCGAGCACTGAAGCTTTCTTT. Its translation: CASSGGYPSTEAFF.

In DNA form, the CDR3 reads TGTGCCAGCAGCCGTGGGACTCCGCCGGGGGGTAGCACAGATACGCAGTATTTT. It specifies CASSRGTPPGGSTDTQYF. The rearrangement uses TRBV7-9 and TRBJ2-3; 7 bases are shared with TRBD2. This CDR3 is built from 18 residues. Germline V CDR1 and CDR2: SEHNR, FQNEAQ (reference sequence). Trimming took 5 bases from V and 0 from J; bases not matched to a gene: 14.

The rearrangement joins TRBV14 to TRBJ2-5; D is uncertain. The CDR3 loop spans 12 amino acids. Trimming took 2 bases from V and 5 from J, leaving 6 bases between them. Germline lookup yields CDR1 SGHDN and CDR2 FVKESK. DNA for the CDR3: TGTGCCAGCAGCCAATCAAGGGAGACCCAGTACTTC. Translating it yields CASSQSRETQYF.

The rearrangement uses TRBV5-1 and TRBJ2-3; 7 bases line up with TRBD2. The CDR3 has 16 amino acids. The V gene's germline CDR1 is SGHRS and CDR2 YFSETQ. Trimming took 5 bases from V and 4 from J; bases not matched to a gene: 13. CDR3 sequence: CASSLPVAGAADTQYF. DNA for the CDR3: TGCGCCAGCAGTTTACCAGTGGCGGGAGCAGCAGATACGCAGTATTTT. The full variable domain, in which reference TRBV5-1 and TRBJ2-3 provide the parts outside the CDR3, is KAGVTQTPRYLIKTRGQQVTLSCSPISGHRSVSWYQQTPGQGLQFLFEYFSETQRNKGNFPGRFSGRQFSNSRSEMNVSTLELGDSALYLCASSLPVAGAADTQYFGPGTRLTVL.

Note on this clone: With a far larger clone one base away, a read error is the likely cause. In the same sample, other DNA sequences code for this CDR3. The chain joins TRBV5-1 to TRBJ1-2, with 11 bases that match TRBD1. CDR3 length equals 15 residues. CDR1 SGHRS and CDR2 YFSETQ come from the germline V gene. CDR3 loop: CASSRTDRGLVGYTF. The DNA for the CDR3 is TGCGCTAGCAGCAGGACGGACAGGGGGCTAGTGGGCTACACCTTC.

This clone was observed once. V usage is TRBV4-2 and J usage is TRBJ1-2; 7 positions agree with TRBD1. The germline gives CDR1 LGHNA, CDR2 YNFKEQ. The CDR3 totals 15 residues. V was pared by 0 bases and J by 6 bases, with 7 bases of the junction left unmatched. CDR3 in DNA: TGTGCCAGCAGCCAAGATCGGCAGGGGGTTAATGGCTACACCTTC. As protein: CASSQDRQGVNGYTF.

Notes on this clone: A far larger clone is off by one base, so a read error is likely. This chain connects TRBV20-1 to TRBJ2-7; no firm D call. Germline CDR1 and CDR2: DFQATT and SNEGSKA (reference sequence). The CDR3 totals 11 residues. The CDR3 nucleotides read TGCAGTGCAAGACGGACCTACGAGCAGCACTTC. It specifies CSARRTYEQHF.

The rearrangement uses TRBV5-1 and TRBJ2-4; possibly TRBD1 or TRBD2 for D (6 bases each). Germline V CDR1 and CDR2: SGHRS, YFSETQ. The CDR3 has 15 residues. With 0 bases removed from V and 9 bases from J, the gap between germline ends came to 16 bases. CDR3 region: CASSLARYEGGIQYF. CDR3 sequence (DNA): TGCGCCAGCAGCTTGGCCCGGTATGAGGGGGGCATTCAGTACTTC.

The chain combines TRBV5-4 with TRBJ2-7, with 8 positions matching TRBD1. The trim removed 2 bases at V and 4 bases at J, leaving 2 bases unmatched. The CDR3 spans 13 residues. Germline CDR1 and CDR2: SGHNT and YYREEE (reference sequence). The CDR3 DNA reads as TGTGCCAGCAGCTTTCAGGGGGCGTACGAGCAGTACTTC. This translates into CASSFQGAYEQYF.

V and J are TRBV18 and TRBJ2-5; D is unresolved. Trimming pared 9 bases from V and 3 bases from J, leaving 17 bases between. Per germline, CDR1 KGHSH and CDR2 LQKENI. This CDR3 is built from 14 residues. CDR3 protein: CASSNPVAKETQYF. CDR3 in DNA: TGTGCCAGTTCCAATCCCGTCGCGAAAGAGACCCAGTACTTC.

This chain links TRBV28 with TRBJ2-7; D possibly matches TRBD1 or TRBD2 (6 bases each). This CDR3 region has 18 residues. Trimming cost V 6 bases and J 0 bases, with 24 bases left between them. Germline-derived CDR1 and CDR2 are MDHEN and SYDVKM. The CDR3 DNA reads TGTGCCAGCAGCATGGGGGGCTCGCCCCGTGGGAGCTCCTACGAGCAGTACTTC. This sequence encodes CASSMGGSPRGSSYEQYF.

This clone was detected only once. The chain links TRBV27 to TRBJ1-1; no definite D call. The CDR3 is made up of 11 amino acids. Trimming left V 6 bases short and J 1 base short, with 3 bases between. Germline-derived CDR1 and CDR2 are MNHEY and SMNVEV (reference sequence). The CDR3 loop reads CASSSNTEAFF. CDR3 nucleotide sequence: TGTGCCAGCAGCTCGAACACTGAAGCTTTCTTT.

The genes are TRBV5-1 and TRBJ2-5; TRBD1 agrees at 12 bases. The CDR3 is made up of 15 amino acids. V was clipped by 4 bases and J by 5 bases; unmatched bases: 6. The germline gives CDR1 SGHRS, CDR2 YFSETQ. In DNA, the CDR3 is TGCGCCAGCAGCGTCGGGACAGGGGGCACGGAGACCCAGTACTTC. Amino acids: CASSVGTGGTETQYF.

The chain recombines TRBV28 with TRBJ2-2; 7 bases agree with TRBD1. Per germline, CDR1 MDHEN and CDR2 SYDVKM. The CDR3 is made up of 16 amino acids. After removal of 4 bases from V and 6 bases from J, the junction contained 11 bases not matched to a gene. The CDR3 protein is CASSSPATGLAGELFF. CDR3 coding DNA: TGTGCCAGCAGTTCCCCGGCGACAGGGCTCGCCGGGGAGCTGTTTTTT.

With respect to this clone: This may arise from a read error, as a much more abundant clone is one base away. The V gene is TRBV7-9, the J gene TRBJ2-1; a possible D gene is TRBD2 (6 bases). CDR1 is SEHNR, CDR2 FQNEAQ, per germline (reference sequence). The CDR3 covers 15 residues. The V and J ends lost 5 bases and 4 bases respectively, with 15 bases between them. CDR3 loop: CASSLGTLKYNEQFF. The CDR3 DNA sequence: TGTGCCAGCAGCCTGGGGACTTTGAAGTACAATGAGCAGTTCTTC.

The chain has TRBV27 and TRBJ2-1; TRBD1 aligns across 7 bases. The CDR3 runs to 11 residues. Germline V gene sequence: CDR1 MNHEY, CDR2 SMNVEV (reference sequence). Losses at the gene ends were 5 bases for V and 10 bases for J; bases not matched to a gene: 2. The CDR3 reads CASSTGQEQFF. The CDR3 nucleotides read TGTGCCAGCAGTACGGGACAGGAGCAGTTCTTC.